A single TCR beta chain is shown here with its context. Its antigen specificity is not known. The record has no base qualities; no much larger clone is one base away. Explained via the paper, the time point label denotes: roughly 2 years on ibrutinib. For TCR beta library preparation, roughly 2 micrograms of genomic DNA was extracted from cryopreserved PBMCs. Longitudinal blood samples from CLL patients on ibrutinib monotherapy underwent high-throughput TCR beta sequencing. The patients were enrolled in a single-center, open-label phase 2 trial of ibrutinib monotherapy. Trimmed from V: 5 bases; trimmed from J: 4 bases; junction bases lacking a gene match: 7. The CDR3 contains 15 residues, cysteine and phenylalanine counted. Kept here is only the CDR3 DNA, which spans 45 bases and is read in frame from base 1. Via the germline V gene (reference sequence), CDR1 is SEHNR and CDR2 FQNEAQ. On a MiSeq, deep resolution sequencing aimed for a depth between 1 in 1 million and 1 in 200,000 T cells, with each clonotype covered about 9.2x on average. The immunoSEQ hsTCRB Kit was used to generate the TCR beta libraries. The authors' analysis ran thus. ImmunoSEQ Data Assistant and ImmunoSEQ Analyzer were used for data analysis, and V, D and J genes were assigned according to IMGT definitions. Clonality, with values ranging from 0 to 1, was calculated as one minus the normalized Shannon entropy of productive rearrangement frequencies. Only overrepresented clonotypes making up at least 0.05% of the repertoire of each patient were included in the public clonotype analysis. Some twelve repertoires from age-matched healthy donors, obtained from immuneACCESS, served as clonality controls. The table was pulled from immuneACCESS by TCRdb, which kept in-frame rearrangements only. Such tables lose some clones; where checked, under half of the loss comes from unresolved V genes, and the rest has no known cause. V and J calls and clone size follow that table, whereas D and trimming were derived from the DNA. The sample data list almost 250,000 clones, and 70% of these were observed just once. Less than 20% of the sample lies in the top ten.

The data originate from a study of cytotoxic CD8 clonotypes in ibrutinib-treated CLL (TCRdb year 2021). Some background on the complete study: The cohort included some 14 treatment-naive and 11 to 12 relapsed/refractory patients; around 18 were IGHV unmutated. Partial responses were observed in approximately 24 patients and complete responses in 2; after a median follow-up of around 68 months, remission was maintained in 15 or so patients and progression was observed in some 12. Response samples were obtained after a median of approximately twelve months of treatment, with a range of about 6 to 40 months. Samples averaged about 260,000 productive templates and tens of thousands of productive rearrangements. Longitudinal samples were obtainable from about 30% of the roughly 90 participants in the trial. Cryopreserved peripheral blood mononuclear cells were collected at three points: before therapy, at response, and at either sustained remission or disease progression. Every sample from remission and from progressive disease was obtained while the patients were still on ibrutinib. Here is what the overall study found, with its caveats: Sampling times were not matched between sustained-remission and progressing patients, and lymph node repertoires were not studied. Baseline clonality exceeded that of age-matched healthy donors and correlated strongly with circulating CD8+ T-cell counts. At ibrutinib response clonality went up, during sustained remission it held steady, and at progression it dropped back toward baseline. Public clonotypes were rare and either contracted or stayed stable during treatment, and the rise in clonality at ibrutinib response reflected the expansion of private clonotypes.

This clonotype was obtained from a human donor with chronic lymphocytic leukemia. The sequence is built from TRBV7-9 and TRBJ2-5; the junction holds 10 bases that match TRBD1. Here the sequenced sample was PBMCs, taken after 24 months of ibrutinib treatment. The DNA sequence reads TGTGCCAGCAGCCCCGGGACAGGGGCAGGAGAGACCCAGTACTTC. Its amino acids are CASSPGTGAGETQYF.